The clone carrying this T cell receptor delta chain was seen a handful of times. TCRdb re-called the reads via CATT. The data contain about 5,000 delta-chain clones, 3.3% of them singletons. The entry originates in a study of gamma-delta chains in newborns, infants, children. Study context: Microbial exposure reportedly drives polyclonal innate γδ T cell expansion after birth.

With 0 bases removed from V and 8 bases from J, the gap between germline ends came to 12 bases. Germline lookup yields CDR1 GEAIGNYY and CDR2 EKD. The CDR3 has 14 amino acids. The receptor comes from a child who was a newborn, infant or young child, either healthy, febrile or measles-vaccinated (not recorded which). Sequenced input: blood. The chain combines TRDV2 with TRDJ2, with D maybe TRDD3 (5 bases). CDR3 sequence (DNA): TGTGCCTGTGACACCCGGTACTGGCCCGCACAACTCTTCTTT. Translated, it gives CACDTRYWPAQLFF.